One and the same sample provided the 26 T cell receptor beta chains below, sequenced in a study of graft-versus-host responses after intestinal transplantation (dated by TCRdb to about 2021). No antigen has been identified for these receptors. Library creation used the immunoSEQ multiplex PCR assay. Imported from immuneACCESS, the table was reduced by TCRdb to in-frame sequences with V and J called. These copies leave out some clones; in studies compared against another copy, an unresolved V gene accounts for under half, and the cause of the remainder is not known. Counted in this sample were approximately 79,000 clones; roughly 85% of them appeared once. Approximately 0.88% of the sample is in the top ten clones. The time point label of this sample denotes: cells obtained before transplantation from donor or recipient. Sequences were derived from unstimulated CD4+ T cells sorted from spleen or lymph node cells, sampled before intestinal transplant. These receptors originate from a human donor who received an intestinal transplant.

The chain has TRBV5-1 and TRBJ2-1; 10 bases map to TRBD1. With 4 bases clipped from V and 7 bases from J, the junction kept 8 bases outside the gene matches. This CDR3 comprises 15 residues. CDR1 and CDR2 from the germline V gene are SGHRS and YFSETQ. The CDR3 is CASSEGQGDVNEQFF. Written as DNA, the CDR3 is TGCGCCAGCAGCGAAGGACAGGGGGATGTTAATGAGCAGTTCTTC. Full variable domain (missing parts from reference TRBV5-1 and TRBJ2-1): KAGVTQTPRYLIKTRGQQVTLSCSPISGHRSVSWYQQTPGQGLQFLFEYFSETQRNKGNFPGRFSGRQFSNSRSEMNVSTLELGDSALYLCASSEGQGDVNEQFFGPGTRLTVL.

V is TRBV19 and J is TRBJ2-7; 9 positions match TRBD1. V gave up 9 bases and J gave up 2 bases; unmatched junction bases: 8. The CDR3 contains 14 residues. Looked up from germline, CDR1 is LNHDA and CDR2 is SQIVND (reference sequence). The CDR3 sequence is CASRPGTGTYEQYF. The DNA of the CDR3 is TGTGCCAGCAGACCCGGGACAGGGACCTACGAGCAGTACTTC.

This chain links TRBV28 with TRBJ1-2; D unclear. The CDR3 spans 12 residues. Germline values: CDR1 MDHEN, CDR2 SYDVKM. With 6 bases removed from V and 0 bases from J, the gap between germline ends came to 5 bases. CDR3 DNA sequence: TGTGCCAGCAGAGCGGCTAACTATGGCTACACCTTC. Residues: CASRAANYGYTF.

The CDR3 coding sequence is TGTGCCAGCAGCCGCCACGGAGGGGCTGGCTACACCTTC. Translation: CASSRHGGAGYTF. The V call is TRBV11-1, the J call TRBJ1-2; TRBD1 might be the D (5 bases). From germline, CDR1 is SGHAT and CDR2 FQDESV (reference sequence). The CDR3 is 13 residues long. Trimming shortened V by 5 bases and J by 7 bases, and 14 bases separated the two germline ends.

The rearrangement links TRBV28 to TRBJ1-3, with 8 bases fitting TRBD1. Germline V CDR1 and CDR2: MDHEN, SYDVKM. The J segment lost 2 bases and the V segment lost 1 base, leaving 1 base of the junction unmatched. There are 15 residues in the CDR3. CDR3 sequence reads: CASSLSQGAGNTIYF. CDR3 coding DNA: TGTGCCAGCAGTTTATCACAGGGGGCTGGAAACACCATATATTTT.

CDR3 protein: CASSPRTSGGLPTGELFF. DNA of the CDR3: TGCGCCAGCAGCCCTCGGACTAGCGGGGGTTTACCCACCGGGGAGCTGTTTTTT. The rearrangement joins TRBV4-1 to TRBJ2-2; the match to TRBD2 covers 13 bases. CDR3 size: 18 residues. Trimming cost V 4 bases and J 4 bases; bases outside gene matches: 9. Germline lookup yields CDR1 MGHRA and CDR2 YSYEKL.

This clone was observed a few times. The chain is built from TRBV29-1 and TRBJ1-1; TRBD1 agrees at 7 bases. The CDR3 contains 13 residues. The ends lost 7 bases at V and 0 bases at J; junction bases unmatched: 5. Looked up from germline, CDR1 is SQVTM and CDR2 is ANQGSEA. CDR3 nucleotide sequence: TGCAGCGCTGGGGGACAGCTGAACACTGAAGCTTTCTTT. It yields the protein CSAGGQLNTEAFF.

The chain has TRBV9 and TRBJ2-3, with 11 bases aligning to TRBD2. The CDR3 is 16 residues long. Trimming at V came to 0 bases and at J to 6 bases, leaving 6 bases not matched to a gene. Germline CDR1 reads SGDLS; CDR2 reads YYNGEE. For the CDR3, the DNA is TGTGCCAGCAGCGTAGGGGCTAGCGGGAGGCTCGATACGCAGTATTTT. Translation: CASSVGASGRLDTQYF. Supplemented by reference TRBV9 and TRBJ2-3, the full variable domain reads DSGVTQTPKHLITATGQRVTLRCSPRSGDLSVYWYQQSLDQGLQFLIQYYNGEERAKGNILERFSAQQFPDLHSELNLSSLELGDSALYFCASSVGASGRLDTQYFGPGTRLTVL.

This clone was observed once. The CDR3 DNA sequence: TGTGCCAGCAGTTCAACGGCGGTAAGAGGGCAGCCCCAGCATTTT. Translation gives CASSSTAVRGQPQHF. The chain recombines TRBV28 with TRBJ1-5; no reliable D call. This CDR3 is 15 amino acids long. V was clipped by 4 bases and J by 7 bases, with 17 bases between them. The V gene's germline CDR1 is MDHEN and CDR2 SYDVKM.

The chain links TRBV5-1 to TRBJ2-7; TRBD2 matches 13 bases. The germline V gene encodes CDR1 SGHRS and CDR2 YFSETQ. V shed 5 bases and J 0 bases; nucleotides not matched to a gene: 11. The CDR3 spans 18 residues. The CDR3 reads CASSQPALAGGYSYEQYF. The CDR3 coding sequence is TGCGCCAGCAGTCAACCGGCACTAGCGGGAGGGTACTCCTACGAGCAGTACTTC.

This sequence joins TRBV6-1 and TRBJ1-5; 8 nucleotides agree with TRBD1. The CDR3 has 15 residues. The V gene end was trimmed by 4 bases and the J gene end by 1 base; junction bases not matched to a gene: 3. Germline CDR1 and CDR2: MNHNS and SASEGT. The CDR3 reads CASSGDRFSNQPQHF. For the CDR3, the DNA is TGTGCCAGCAGTGGGGACAGGTTCAGCAATCAGCCCCAGCATTTT.

The chain joins TRBV30 to TRBJ2-1; TRBD2 matches 7 bases. With V trimmed by 3 bases and J by 2 bases, 4 bases remained unmatched. CDR3 size: 14 residues. The germline CDR1 and CDR2 sequences are GTSNPN and SVGIG (reference sequence). The chain's CDR3 is CAWRGLAAYNEQFF. The CDR3 region has the DNA TGTGCCTGGAGGGGGCTAGCGGCCTACAATGAGCAGTTCTTC.

The chain combines TRBV11-2 with TRBJ1-5; D remains ambiguous. CDR1 is SGHAT, CDR2 FQNNGV, per germline. Trimming took 1 base from V and 4 from J, leaving 5 bases between them. This CDR3 region has 13 residues. The CDR3 reads CASSLGENQPQHF. The CDR3 nucleotides are TGTGCCAGCAGCTTAGGGGAGAATCAGCCCCAGCATTTT.

This clone was counted a few times. V is TRBV5-1 and J is TRBJ2-7, with TRBD1 matching over 7 bases. The germline V gene has CDR1 SGHRS and CDR2 YFSETQ. The junction had 8 bases not matched to a gene; V was cut back by 0 bases and J by 5 bases. The CDR3 is 15 amino acids. CDR3 bases: TGCGCCAGCAGCTTGGGACGACAGGGCTTGGACGAGCAGTACTTC. Translated: CASSLGRQGLDEQYF.

This clone was seen a single time. The chain uses TRBV6-5 and TRBJ2-5, with D possibly being TRBD2 (6 bases). The CDR3 extends over 14 amino acids. V lost 8 bases to trimming and J lost 5 bases, with 18 bases between them. CDR1 MNHEY and CDR2 SVGAGI come from the germline V gene. CDR3 bases: TGTGCCAGCGGGGTTGAGTGGCGGGGCGAGACCCAGTACTTC. The encoded protein is CASGVEWRGETQYF.

This clone showed up just once. The chain joins TRBV29-1 to TRBJ2-3, with TRBD2 identical over 7 bases. V shed 4 bases, J shed 14 bases, and the junction held 9 bases outside the gene matches. This CDR3 has 11 amino acids. Germline V gene lookup returns CDR1 SQVTM and CDR2 ANQGSEA. CDR3 sequence: CSVVVAGVSYF. CDR3 DNA sequence: TGCAGCGTTGTGGTCGCGGGGGTTTCGTATTTT.

This chain joins TRBV29-1 and TRBJ2-5; D unresolved. The germline V gene encodes CDR1 SQVTM and CDR2 ANQGSEA. The V end lost 4 bases, the J end lost 4 bases, and 10 bases lay between the germline ends. The CDR3 contains 12 residues. The CDR3: CSVGPAGETQYF. The CDR3 DNA reads TGCAGCGTTGGTCCAGCAGGAGAGACCCAGTACTTC. Supplemented by reference TRBV29-1 and TRBJ2-5, the full variable domain reads SAVISQKPSRDICQRGTSLTIQCQVDSQVTMMFWYRQQPGQSLTLIATANQGSEATYESGFVIDKFPISRPNLTFSTLTVSNMSPEDSSIYLCSVGPAGETQYFGPGTRLLVL.

This CDR3 reads CSADKGGTDTQYF. DNA of the CDR3: TGCAGCGCGGACAAGGGTGGCACAGATACGCAGTATTTT. The chain joins TRBV29-1 to TRBJ2-3, with a tentative D call TRBD1 (5 bases). The length of the CDR3 is 13 residues. The V end was cut by 7 bases, the J end by 1 base, with 12 bases between. Germline CDR1 and CDR2: SQVTM and ANQGSEA.

V and J are TRBV29-1 and TRBJ2-7, with a tentative D call TRBD2 (7 bases). This CDR3 is built from 14 residues. The germline V gene encodes CDR1 SQVTM and CDR2 ANQGSEA. V lost 3 bases to trimming and J lost 5 bases, with 17 bases between them. DNA for the CDR3: TGCAGCGTTGACCCGAGGGGGGGCGGCCACGAGCAGTACTTC. Encoded protein: CSVDPRGGGHEQYF.

The chain has TRBV7-9 and TRBJ2-3; maybe TRBD2 (6 bases). CDR1 SEHNR and CDR2 FQNEAQ come from the germline V gene (reference sequence). The germline V and J ends were trimmed by 0 bases and 4 bases, with 8 bases remaining between them. The CDR3 totals 14 residues. The CDR3 coding sequence is TGTGCCAGCAGCTTAGCGGGGGAGGCAGATACGCAGTATTTT. Amino acids: CASSLAGEADTQYF.

The J gene is TRBJ2-3, the V gene TRBV7-3; a possible D gene is TRBD1 (6 bases). This CDR3 region has 14 residues. V was pared by 3 bases and J by 0 bases, with 7 bases between. The germline CDR1 and CDR2 sequences are SGHTA and FQGTGA. As DNA, the CDR3 is TGTGCCAGCAGCTTCGGACAGAGCACAGATACGCAGTATTTT. Translated, it gives CASSFGQSTDTQYF.

CDR3 sequence (DNA): TGCGCCAGCAGCCCACCTGGGAGGGTCTCCGAGCAGTACTTC. Translation gives CASSPPGRVSEQYF. The chain links TRBV5-1 to TRBJ2-7; 7 nucleotides agree with TRBD2. With 4 bases clipped from V and 6 bases from J, the junction kept 10 bases outside the gene matches. Germline loops: CDR1 SGHRS, CDR2 YFSETQ. The CDR3 is 14 amino acids.

The chain employs TRBV6-5 and TRBJ2-7; 15 bases map to TRBD2. J was trimmed by 7 bases and V by 4 bases; bases with no gene match: 8. The germline V gene encodes CDR1 MNHEY and CDR2 SVGAGI. The CDR3 has 16 amino acids. The CDR3 DNA reads TGTGCCAGCAGTTTCGGACTAGCGGGGGGGGCTGGGGAGCAGTACTTC. Protein product: CASSFGLAGGAGEQYF.

The chain has TRBV19 and TRBJ1-3; tentative D call: TRBD1 (5 bases). From germline, CDR1 is LNHDA and CDR2 SQIVND (reference sequence). Trimming stripped 4 bases from V and 1 base from J, with 5 bases between. CDR3 length equals 13 residues. The CDR3 nucleotides are TGTGCCAGTAGTACAGGGTCTGGAAACACCATATATTTT. Protein product: CASSTGSGNTIYF.

The rearrangement links TRBV6-5 to TRBJ2-5, with TRBD1 as a possible D gene (6 bases). In germline, CDR1 is MNHEY, CDR2 SVGAGI. V lost 2 bases and J lost 5, with 9 bases in between. CDR3 length equals 13 residues. As DNA, the CDR3 is TGTGCCAGCAGTTACGGCAGGGGCGAGACCCAGTACTTC. This sequence encodes CASSYGRGETQYF.

The J gene is TRBJ2-1, the V gene TRBV6-5, with TRBD1 identical over 7 bases. CDR3 length equals 12 residues. CDR1 and CDR2 from the germline V gene are MNHEY and SVGAGI. V lost 6 bases, J lost 9 bases, and 5 bases stayed unmatched. The CDR3 region is CASRRQGLEQFF. CDR3 sequence (DNA): TGTGCCAGCAGAAGACAGGGTCTTGAGCAGTTCTTC.